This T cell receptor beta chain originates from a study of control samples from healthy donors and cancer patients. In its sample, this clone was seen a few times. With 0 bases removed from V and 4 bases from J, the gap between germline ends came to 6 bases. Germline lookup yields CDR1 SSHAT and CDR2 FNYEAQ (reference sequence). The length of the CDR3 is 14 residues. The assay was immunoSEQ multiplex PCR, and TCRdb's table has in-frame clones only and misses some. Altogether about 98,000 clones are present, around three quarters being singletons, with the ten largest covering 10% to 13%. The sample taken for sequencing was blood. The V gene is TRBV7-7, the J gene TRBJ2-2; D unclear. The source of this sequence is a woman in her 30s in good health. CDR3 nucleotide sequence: TGTGCCAGCAGCTTAGCGCTAACCACCGGGGAGCTGTTTTTT. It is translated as CASSLALTTGELFF.